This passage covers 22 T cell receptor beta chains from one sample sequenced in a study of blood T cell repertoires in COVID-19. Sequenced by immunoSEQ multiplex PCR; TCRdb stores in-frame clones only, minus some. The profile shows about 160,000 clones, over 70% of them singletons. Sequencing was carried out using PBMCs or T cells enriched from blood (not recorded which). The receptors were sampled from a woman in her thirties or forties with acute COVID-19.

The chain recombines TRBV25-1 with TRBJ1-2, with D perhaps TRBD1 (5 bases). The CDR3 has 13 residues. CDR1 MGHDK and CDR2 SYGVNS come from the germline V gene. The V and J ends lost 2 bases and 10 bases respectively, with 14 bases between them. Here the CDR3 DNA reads TGTGCCAGCAGTGAAAGGACCGACAGCTCCTACACCTTC. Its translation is CASSERTDSSYTF.

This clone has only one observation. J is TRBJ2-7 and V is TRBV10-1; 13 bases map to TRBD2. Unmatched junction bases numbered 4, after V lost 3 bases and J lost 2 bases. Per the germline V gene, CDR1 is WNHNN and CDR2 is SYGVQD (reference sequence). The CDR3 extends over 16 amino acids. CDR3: CASSETLAGGTYEQYF. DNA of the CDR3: TGCGCCAGCAGTGAAACACTAGCGGGAGGGACCTACGAGCAGTACTTC.

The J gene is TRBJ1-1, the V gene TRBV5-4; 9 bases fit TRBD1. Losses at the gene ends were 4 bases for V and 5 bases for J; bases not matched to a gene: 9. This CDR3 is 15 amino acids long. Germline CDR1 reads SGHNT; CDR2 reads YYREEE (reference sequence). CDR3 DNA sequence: TGTGCCAGCAGCGTACCGGGACAGGGAGGGACTGAAGCTTTCTTT. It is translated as CASSVPGQGGTEAFF.

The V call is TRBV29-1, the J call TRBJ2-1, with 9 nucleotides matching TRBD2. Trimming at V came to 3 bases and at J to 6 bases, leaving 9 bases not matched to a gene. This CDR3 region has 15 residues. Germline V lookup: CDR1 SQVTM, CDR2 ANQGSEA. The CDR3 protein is CSVDHSGRGRNEQFF. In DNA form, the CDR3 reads TGCAGCGTTGACCATAGCGGGAGAGGACGCAATGAGCAGTTCTTC.

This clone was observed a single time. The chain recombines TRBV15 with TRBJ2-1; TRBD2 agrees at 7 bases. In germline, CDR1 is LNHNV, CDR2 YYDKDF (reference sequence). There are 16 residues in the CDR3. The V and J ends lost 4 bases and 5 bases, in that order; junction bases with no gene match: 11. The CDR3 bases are TGTGCCACCAGCACCTCCCTAGCGGCGCTCAACAATGAGCAGTTCTTC. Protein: CATSTSLAALNNEQFF.

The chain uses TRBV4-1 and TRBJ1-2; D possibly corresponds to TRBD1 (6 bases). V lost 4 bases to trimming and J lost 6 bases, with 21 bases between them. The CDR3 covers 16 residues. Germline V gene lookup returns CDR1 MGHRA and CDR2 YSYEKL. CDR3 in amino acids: CASSLIGPGASNGYTF. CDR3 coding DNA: TGCGCCAGCAGCCTCATTGGACCAGGGGCTTCTAATGGCTACACCTTC.

CDR3 amino acids: CASSVQGLVQETQYF. The CDR3 DNA reads TGTGCCAGCAGCGTGCAGGGTTTGGTCCAAGAGACCCAGTACTTC. V usage is TRBV9 and J usage is TRBJ2-5, with D maybe TRBD1 (5 bases). In germline, CDR1 is SGDLS, CDR2 YYNGEE. The CDR3 has 15 amino acids. V lost 2 bases and J lost 1, with 12 bases in between.

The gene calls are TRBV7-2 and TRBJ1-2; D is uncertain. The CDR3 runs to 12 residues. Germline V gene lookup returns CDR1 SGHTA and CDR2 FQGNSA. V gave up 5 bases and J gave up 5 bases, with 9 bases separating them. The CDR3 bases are TGTGCCAGCAGCCCTGACGGGTATGGCTACACCTTC. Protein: CASSPDGYGYTF. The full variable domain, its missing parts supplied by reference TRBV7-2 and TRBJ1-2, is GAGVSQSPSNKVTEKGKDVELRCDPISGHTALYWYRQSLGQGLEFLIYFQGNSAPDKSGLPSDRFSAERTGGSVSTLTIQRTQQEDSAVYLCASSPDGYGYTFGSGTRLTVV.

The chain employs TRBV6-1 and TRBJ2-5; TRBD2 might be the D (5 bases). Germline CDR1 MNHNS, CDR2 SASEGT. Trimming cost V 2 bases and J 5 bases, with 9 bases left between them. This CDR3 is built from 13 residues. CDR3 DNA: TGTGCCAGCAGTGAATACCCGGGGGAGACCCAGTACTTC. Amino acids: CASSEYPGETQYF.

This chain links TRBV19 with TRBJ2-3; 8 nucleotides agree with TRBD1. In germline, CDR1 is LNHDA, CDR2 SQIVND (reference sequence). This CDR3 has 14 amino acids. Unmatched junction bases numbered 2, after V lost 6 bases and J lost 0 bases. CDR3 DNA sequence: TGTGCCAGTAGCGGACAGGGAAGCACAGATACGCAGTATTTT. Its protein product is CASSGQGSTDTQYF.

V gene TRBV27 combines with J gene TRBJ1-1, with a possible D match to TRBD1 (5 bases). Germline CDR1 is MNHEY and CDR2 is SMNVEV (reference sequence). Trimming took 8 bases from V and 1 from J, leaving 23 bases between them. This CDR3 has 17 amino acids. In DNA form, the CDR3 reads TGTGCCAGCTCCCTGACACCGGGACTCCCCGAGAACACTGAAGCTTTCTTT. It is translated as CASSLTPGLPENTEAFF.

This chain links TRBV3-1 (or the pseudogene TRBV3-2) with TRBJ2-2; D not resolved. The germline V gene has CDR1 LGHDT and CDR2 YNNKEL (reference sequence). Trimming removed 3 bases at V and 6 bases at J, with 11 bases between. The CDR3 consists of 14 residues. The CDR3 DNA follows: TGTGCCAGCAGCCAGTCCCCCGTTTCCGGGGAGCTGTTTTTT. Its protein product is CASSQSPVSGELFF.

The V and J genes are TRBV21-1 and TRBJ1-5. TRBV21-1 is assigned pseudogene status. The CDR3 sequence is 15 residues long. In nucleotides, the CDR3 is TGTGCCAGCAGCGACGGGAGACCCGGCAATCAGCCCCAGCATTTT. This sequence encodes CASSDGRPGNQPQHF.

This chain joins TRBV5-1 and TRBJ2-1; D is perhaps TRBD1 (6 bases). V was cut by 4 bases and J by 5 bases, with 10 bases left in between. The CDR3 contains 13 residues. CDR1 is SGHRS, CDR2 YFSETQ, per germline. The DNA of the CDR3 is TGCGCCAGCAGCATCGGACAGAACAATGAGCAGTTCTTC. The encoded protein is CASSIGQNNEQFF.

The CDR3 DNA reads as TGTGCCAGCTCACCCTCCGGACAGGGAGATGGCTACACCTTC. It encodes CASSPSGQGDGYTF. The V and J genes are TRBV18 and TRBJ1-2, with 8 bases that match TRBD1. In germline, CDR1 is KGHSH, CDR2 LQKENI. V was clipped by 3 bases and J by 6 bases; unmatched bases: 6. This CDR3 spans 14 amino acids.

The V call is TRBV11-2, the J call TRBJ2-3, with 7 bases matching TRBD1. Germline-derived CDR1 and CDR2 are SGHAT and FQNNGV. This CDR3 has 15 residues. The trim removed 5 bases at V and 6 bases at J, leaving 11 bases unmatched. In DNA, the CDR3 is TGTGCCAGCAGCCGCAGGACTCCCAGGGGGGATACGCAGTATTTT. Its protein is CASSRRTPRGDTQYF.

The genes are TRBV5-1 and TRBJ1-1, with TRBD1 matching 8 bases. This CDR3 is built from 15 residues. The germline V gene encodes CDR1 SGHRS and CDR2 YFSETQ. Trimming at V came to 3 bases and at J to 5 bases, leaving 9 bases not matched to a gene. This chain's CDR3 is CASSSDRVELTEAFF. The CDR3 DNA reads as TGCGCCAGCAGCTCGGACAGGGTCGAATTAACTGAAGCTTTCTTT.

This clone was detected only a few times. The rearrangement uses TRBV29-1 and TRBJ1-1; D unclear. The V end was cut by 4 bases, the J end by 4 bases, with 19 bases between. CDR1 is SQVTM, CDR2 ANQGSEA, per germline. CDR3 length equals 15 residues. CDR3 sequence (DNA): TGCAGCGTTGTGGGAGGTACAAACGAACGCACTGAAGCTTTCTTT. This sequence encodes CSVVGGTNERTEAFF.

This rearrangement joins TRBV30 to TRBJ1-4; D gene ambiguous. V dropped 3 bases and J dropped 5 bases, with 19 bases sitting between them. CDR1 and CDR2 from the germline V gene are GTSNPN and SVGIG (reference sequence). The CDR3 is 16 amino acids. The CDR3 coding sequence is TGTGCCTGGAGCGGGAACCGCGGGTCTCTCAATGAAAAACTGTTTTTT. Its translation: CAWSGNRGSLNEKLFF. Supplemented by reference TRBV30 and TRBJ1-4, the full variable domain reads SQTIHQWPATLVQPVGSPLSLECTVEGTSNPNLYWYRQAAGRGLQLLFYSVGIGQISSEVPQNLSASRPQDRQFILSSKKLLLSDSGFYLCAWSGNRGSLNEKLFFGSGTQLSVL.

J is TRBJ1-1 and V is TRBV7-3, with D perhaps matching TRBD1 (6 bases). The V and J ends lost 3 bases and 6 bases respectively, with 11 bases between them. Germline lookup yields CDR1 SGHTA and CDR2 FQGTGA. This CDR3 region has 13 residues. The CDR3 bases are TGTGCCAGCAGCTTCGAACAGGGCGCTGAAGCTTTCTTT. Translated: CASSFEQGAEAFF.

CDR3 bases: TGTGCCAGCAGCCAAGATCTAGTGGGGGAGCTGTTTTTT. Translation: CASSQDLVGELFF. This chain links TRBV4-2 with TRBJ2-2; D is undetermined. Germline V CDR1 and CDR2: LGHNA, YNFKEQ. The CDR3 spans 13 residues. The V end was cut by 0 bases, the J end by 8 bases, with 7 bases between.

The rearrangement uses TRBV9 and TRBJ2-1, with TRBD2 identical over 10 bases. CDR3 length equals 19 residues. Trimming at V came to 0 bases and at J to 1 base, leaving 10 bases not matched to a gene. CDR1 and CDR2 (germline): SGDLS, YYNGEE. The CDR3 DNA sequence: TGTGCCAGCAGCGTAGGTCGGCTAGCGGGAGTGTTATCCTACAATGAGCAGTTCTTC. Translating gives CASSVGRLAGVLSYNEQFF.